The source of this T cell receptor (beta chain) is a study of shared clonotypes between healthy human individuals. Germline V lookup: CDR1 LGHNT, CDR2 FRNRAP. The CDR3 totals 14 residues. V was clipped by 9 bases and J by 5 bases, with 19 bases between them. Notes on this clone: The antigen is unknown.

Naive CD8 cells lacked CD45RO and underwent positive selection for CCR7, leaving out terminally differentiated effector memory CD45RA+ cells. Data came from immunoSEQ multiplex PCR; TCRdb stores just in-frame clones and leaves some out. The sample carries roughly 650,000 clones, 96% recorded once. Findings and limits, study-wide: Against clonotypes common to all four donors, non-shared ones had lower generation probabilities.

Sequenced: naive CD8+ T cells sorted from blood. The TCR sequence derives from a young woman in good health. The rearrangement joins TRBV12-5 to TRBJ2-5; no reliable D call. The CDR3 is CASPFLLLYETQYF. DNA of the CDR3: TGTGCTAGCCCCTTCCTATTACTTTACGAGACCCAGTACTTC.